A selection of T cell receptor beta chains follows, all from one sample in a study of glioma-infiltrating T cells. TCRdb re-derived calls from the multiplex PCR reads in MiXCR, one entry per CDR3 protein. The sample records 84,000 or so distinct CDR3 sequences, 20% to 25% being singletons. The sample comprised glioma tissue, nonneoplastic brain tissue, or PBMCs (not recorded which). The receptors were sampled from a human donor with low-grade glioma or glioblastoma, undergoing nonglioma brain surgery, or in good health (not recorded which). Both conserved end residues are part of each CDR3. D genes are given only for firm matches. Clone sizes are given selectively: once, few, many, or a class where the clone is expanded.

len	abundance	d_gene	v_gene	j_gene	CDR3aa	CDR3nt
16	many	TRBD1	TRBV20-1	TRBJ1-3	CSARPGQGVSGNTIYF	TGCAGTGCTAGACCGGGACAGGGGGTTAGTGGAAACACCATATATTTT
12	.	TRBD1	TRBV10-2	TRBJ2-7	CASRQGTYEQYF	TGCGCCAGCAGACAGGGGACCTACGAGCAGTACTTC
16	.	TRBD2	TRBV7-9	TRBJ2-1	CASSGLAGGTKDEQFF	TGTGCCAGCTCCGGACTAGCGGGGGGGACCAAGGATGAGCAGTTCTTC
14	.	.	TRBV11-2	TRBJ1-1	CASSSIQGWTEAFF	TGTGCCAGCAGCTCGATACAGGGTTGGACTGAAGCTTTCTTT
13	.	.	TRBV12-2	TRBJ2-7	CASRSGSAYEQYF	TGTGCAAGTCGTTCGGGGTCCGCCTACGAGCAGTACTTC
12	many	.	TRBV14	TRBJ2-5	CASSQQGPTQYF	TGTGCCAGCAGCCAACAGGGGCCGACCCAGTACTTC
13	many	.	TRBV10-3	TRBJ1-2	CAISDLDVYGYTF	TGTGCCATCAGTGATCTAGACGTCTATGGCTACACCTTC
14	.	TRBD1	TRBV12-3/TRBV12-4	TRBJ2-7	CASSFGTGAYEQYF	TGTGCCAGCAGTTTTGGGACAGGCGCCTACGAGCAGTACTTC
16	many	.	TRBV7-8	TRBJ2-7	CASRIYSAGSPFEQYF	TGTGCCAGCAGGATTTACTCGGCAGGCTCTCCTTTCGAGCAGTACTTC
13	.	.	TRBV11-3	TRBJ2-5	CASSLRAQETQYF	TGTGCCAGCAGCCTCCGGGCCCAAGAGACCCAGTACTTC
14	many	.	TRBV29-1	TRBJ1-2	CSVDIRRGGWSYTF	TGCAGCGTTGACATAAGGAGGGGAGGATGGAGCTACACCTTC
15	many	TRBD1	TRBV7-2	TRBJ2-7	CASSSETGIIYEQYF	TGTGCCAGCAGCTCAGAGACAGGGATAATTTACGAGCAGTACTTC
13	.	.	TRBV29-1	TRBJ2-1	CSVFQTGTYEQFF	TGCAGCGTTTTTCAAACCGGAACCTACGAGCAGTTCTTC
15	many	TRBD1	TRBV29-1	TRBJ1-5	CSTQDREGPNQPQHF	TGCAGCACTCAGGACAGGGAGGGCCCTAATCAGCCCCAGCATTTT
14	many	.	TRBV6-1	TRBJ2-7	CASRAEAFTYEQYF	TGTGCCAGCAGGGCGGAGGCCTTTACCTACGAGCAGTACTTC
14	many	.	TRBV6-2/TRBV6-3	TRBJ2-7	CATLMGSGRYEQYF	TGTGCCACCCTTATGGGGAGCGGACGGTACGAGCAGTACTTC
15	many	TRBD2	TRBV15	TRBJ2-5	CATSRDPSGSETQYF	TGTGCCACCAGCAGAGATCCCAGCGGGAGTGAGACCCAGTACTTC
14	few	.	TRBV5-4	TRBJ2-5	CASSFDAQGETQYF	TGTGCCAGCAGCTTCGACGCCCAAGGGGAGACCCAGTACTTC
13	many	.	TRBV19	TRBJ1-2	CASTNRQGPGYTF	TGTGCCAGTACAAATAGGCAGGGGCCTGGCTACACCTTC
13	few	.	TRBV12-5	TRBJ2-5	CASGFESHGTQYF	TGTGCTAGTGGTTTCGAGTCTCACGGGACCCAGTACTTC
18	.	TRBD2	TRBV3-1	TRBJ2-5	CASSPWTSASRSTETQYF	TGTGCCAGCAGCCCCTGGACTAGCGCGTCAAGGAGCACAGAGACCCAGTACTTC
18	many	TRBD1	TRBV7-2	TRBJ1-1	CASSLSGQGRGVGTEAFF	TGTGCCAGCAGCTTGTCAGGACAGGGAAGGGGAGTTGGTACTGAAGCTTTCTTT
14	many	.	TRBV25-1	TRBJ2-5	CASSGTESWGTQYF	TGTGCCAGCAGTGGGACGGAATCCTGGGGGACCCAGTACTTC
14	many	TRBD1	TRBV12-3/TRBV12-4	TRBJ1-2	CASGTTGGGYGYTF	TGTGCCAGCGGAACTACAGGGGGCGGATATGGCTACACCTTC
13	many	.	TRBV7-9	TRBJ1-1	CASRPTVNTEAFF	TGTGCCAGCAGACCGACTGTGAACACTGAAGCTTTCTTT
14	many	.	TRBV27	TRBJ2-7	CASRYRNIRDEQYF	TGTGCCAGCCGATACAGGAATATTCGGGACGAGCAGTACTTC
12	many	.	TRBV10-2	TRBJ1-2	CAVHRNDYGYTF	TGCGCCGTTCACAGGAACGACTATGGCTACACCTTC